A single sample gave rise to the 5 T cell receptor beta chains below, sequenced in a study of cytomegalovirus exposure and HLA in healthy donors. Researchers ran the PCR with 60 Vbeta and 13 Jbeta primers. Sequenced by immunoSEQ multiplex PCR; TCRdb stores in-frame clones only, minus some. The sample holds tens of thousands of clones; less than 80% are singletons and the top ten take roughly 8%. The sequencing sample was made of PBMCs. The origin of the receptors is a man aged 60-69 years in good health and CMV-seropositive.

The rearrangement joins TRBV5-1 to TRBJ1-1; D is unresolved. CDR3 length: 14 amino acids. The ends were cut back, 0 bases at V and 4 bases at J, with 10 bases in the middle. Germline-derived CDR1 and CDR2 are SGHRS and YFSETQ. The DNA of the CDR3 is TGCGCCAGCAGCTTGGAATTGAGGGCCACTGAAGCTTTCTTT. Amino acid sequence: CASSLELRATEAFF.

This chain joins TRBV12-2 and TRBJ2-7; the table's D gene call, TRBD2, was not cross checked with the DNA. TRBV12-2 represents a pseudogene. The CDR3 sequence is 17 residues long. The CDR3 DNA sequence: TGTGCAAGTCGCTTCCCGCTAGCGGGAGGCATAGTCTACGAGCAGTACTTC. It yields the protein CASRFPLAGGIVYEQYF.

The chain recombines TRBV2 with TRBJ2-1, with D possibly matching TRBD2 (6 bases). V dropped 6 bases and J dropped 13 bases, with 19 bases sitting between them. Per germline, CDR1 SNHLY and CDR2 FYNNEI. This CDR3 is 13 amino acids long. The CDR3: CASSPSRLGRQFF. CDR3 sequence (DNA): TGTGCCAGCAGCCCCTCGAGACTAGGCCGCCAGTTCTTC.

The V call is TRBV5-1, the J call TRBJ1-1, with 7 bases lining up with TRBD1. Germline CDR1 is SGHRS and CDR2 is YFSETQ. This CDR3 has 16 residues. The trim removed 0 bases at V and 0 bases at J, leaving 5 bases unmatched. The DNA for the CDR3 is TGCGCCAGCAGCTTGGCCCTGGACAGGTTGAACACTGAAGCTTTCTTT. Translation: CASSLALDRLNTEAFF.

About this clone: The DNA is left out, because the CDR3 cannot be placed on it with certainty; the CDR3 is given as TCRdb lists it. The chain recombines TRBV12-1 with TRBJ2-3; the table's TRBD2 call for D was not verified on the DNA. TRBV12-1 is an annotated pseudogene. The CDR3 is 20 amino acids in total, end residues counted. The CDR3 loop is CASSFARGSWENKGTDTQYF.